A selection of T cell receptor beta chains follows, all from one sample in a study of blood T cell repertoires in COVID-19. Assay: immunoSEQ multiplex PCR; the TCRdb copy retains only in-frame clones and omits some. This table has under 250,000 clones, roughly four fifths appearing once. The sample consisted of PBMCs or T cells enriched from blood (not recorded which). Receptors were obtained from a woman between 40 and 55 years old who had been exposed to COVID-19. CDR3s include the opening cysteine and the closing phenylalanine or tryptophan. D genes are given only for firm matches. The size entry is marked missing in some rows and otherwise reads once, few, many or a size class.

J: TRBJ2-3
V: TRBV7-3
size: NA
D: NA
CDR3: CASSPTVAPDTQYF
DNA: TGTGCCAGCAGCCCCACGGTAGCTCCAGATACGCAGTATTTT

J: TRBJ1-2
V: TRBV4-1
size: once
D: NA
CDR3: CASSQGRDRYYGYTF
DNA: TGCGCCAGCAGCCAAGGGAGGGACCGTTACTATGGCTACACCTTC

J: TRBJ1-6
V: TRBV7-2
size: NA
D: TRBD1
CDR3: CASSLAAGGNNSPLHF
DNA: TGTGCCAGCAGCTTAGCGGCAGGGGGCAATAATTCACCCCTCCACTTT

J: TRBJ1-5
V: TRBV19
size: NA
D: NA
CDR3: CASSNQGTGQPQHF
DNA: TGTGCCAGTAGTAATCAGGGGACGGGTCAGCCCCAGCATTTT

J: TRBJ2-5
V: TRBV28
size: NA
D: NA
CDR3: CASSLPVGGRETQYF
DNA: TGTGCCAGCAGTTTACCGGTCGGGGGTCGGGAGACCCAGTACTTC

J: TRBJ1-2
V: TRBV25-1
size: few
D: NA
CDR3: CASSEPTENYGYTF
DNA: TGTGCCAGCAGTGAACCTACAGAGAACTATGGCTACACCTTC

J: TRBJ1-1
V: TRBV29-1
size: few
D: NA
CDR3: CSAGGGGRLAEAFF
DNA: TGCAGCGCTGGGGGCGGGGGGCGCTTGGCTGAAGCTTTCTTT

J: TRBJ2-3
V: TRBV6-1
size: NA
D: NA
CDR3: CASSEFDRSTDTQYF
DNA: TGTGCCAGCAGTGAATTCGACAGGAGCACAGATACGCAGTATTTT

J: TRBJ1-1
V: TRBV11-3
size: NA
D: TRBD1
CDR3: CASSPGTGLSTEAFF
DNA: TGTGCCAGCAGCCCCGGGACAGGATTGAGCACTGAAGCTTTCTTT

J: TRBJ2-1
V: TRBV6-2/TRBV6-3
size: NA
D: NA
CDR3: CASSYSLRRGNEQFF
DNA: TGTGCCAGCAGTTACTCCCTCCGCCGGGGCAATGAGCAGTTCTTC

J: TRBJ2-7
V: TRBV27
size: NA
D: TRBD1
CDR3: CASSYRGSYEQYF
DNA: TGTGCCAGCAGTTACAGGGGTTCCTACGAGCAGTACTTC

J: TRBJ2-7
V: TRBV28
size: NA
D: NA
CDR3: CASTRQLDTYEQYF
DNA: TGTGCCAGCACCAGGCAGTTGGACACCTACGAGCAGTACTTC

J: TRBJ1-2
V: TRBV7-9
size: NA
D: TRBD1
CDR3: CASSLGGQDLGYGYTF
DNA: TGTGCCAGCAGCTTAGGAGGACAGGATTTAGGGTATGGCTACACCTTC

J: TRBJ1-5
V: TRBV13
size: NA
D: TRBD1
CDR3: CASSLGQGSSPQHF
DNA: TGTGCCAGCAGCCTAGGACAGGGATCCTCGCCCCAGCATTTT

J: TRBJ2-1
V: TRBV7-8
size: once
D: NA
CDR3: CASSTRSLNEQFF
DNA: TGTGCCAGCAGCACAAGGAGCCTCAATGAGCAGTTCTTC

J: TRBJ2-3
V: TRBV5-4
size: NA
D: NA
CDR3: CASSYRAPQGDTQYF
DNA: TGTGCCAGCAGCTACAGGGCCCCACAAGGAGATACGCAGTATTTT

J: TRBJ1-2
V: TRBV4-2
size: once
D: NA
CDR3: CASSQDFSGFSYGYTF
DNA: TGTGCCAGCAGCCAAGATTTTTCCGGGTTCAGCTATGGCTACACCTTC

J: TRBJ2-7
V: TRBV13
size: NA
D: TRBD2
CDR3: CASSRWDYNYEQYF
DNA: TGTGCCAGCAGCCGTTGGGACTACAACTACGAGCAGTACTTC

J: TRBJ2-1
V: TRBV13
size: NA
D: TRBD2
CDR3: CASFYRAAGGTSFF
DNA: TGTGCCAGCTTTTACAGAGCAGCGGGGGGTACATCGTTCTTC

J: TRBJ2-1
V: TRBV2
size: once
D: NA
CDR3: CASIQGSSYNEQFF
DNA: TGTGCCAGCATTCAGGGGTCCTCCTACAATGAGCAGTTCTTC

J: TRBJ2-5
V: TRBV5-8
size: NA
D: TRBD2
CDR3: CASSLPGTSGGIQETQYF
DNA: TGTGCCAGCAGCTTGCCCGGGACTAGCGGGGGGATCCAAGAGACCCAGTACTTC

J: TRBJ2-6
V: TRBV28
size: NA
D: NA
CDR3: CASSLAVIGSGANVLTF
DNA: TGTGCCAGCAGTTTGGCGGTAATTGGATCTGGGGCCAACGTCCTGACTTTC

J: TRBJ2-7
V: TRBV19
size: NA
D: TRBD1
CDR3: CASSIKPGQGYEQYF
DNA: TGTGCCAGTAGTATAAAACCGGGACAGGGCTACGAGCAGTACTTC

J: TRBJ2-7
V: TRBV6-1
size: NA
D: TRBD2
CDR3: CASSEGTRGRGEQYF
DNA: TGTGCCAGCAGTGAAGGGACTAGGGGCCGAGGGGAGCAGTACTTC

J: TRBJ1-6
V: TRBV7-9
size: few
D: NA
CDR3: CASSRTVSRSPLHF
DNA: TGTGCCAGCAGCCGGACAGTATCAAGGTCACCCCTCCACTTT

J: TRBJ1-1
V: TRBV5-5
size: NA
D: NA
CDR3: CASSLVTGRNTEAFF
DNA: TGTGCCAGCAGCTTGGTTACAGGGCGCAACACTGAAGCTTTCTTT

J: TRBJ1-2
V: TRBV7-3
size: NA
D: NA
CDR3: CASSLGQGYGYTF
DNA: TGTGCCAGCAGCTTGGGGCAGGGCTATGGCTACACCTTC

J: TRBJ1-4
V: TRBV9
size: NA
D: NA
CDR3: CASSASTGYNEKLFF
DNA: TGTGCCAGCAGCGCCTCGACAGGTTATAATGAAAAACTGTTTTTT

J: TRBJ2-7
V: TRBV5-1
size: NA
D: TRBD1
CDR3: CASSFRTGNYEQYF
DNA: TGCGCCAGCAGCTTCCGGACAGGGAACTACGAGCAGTACTTC

J: TRBJ1-2
V: TRBV7-9
size: NA
D: NA
CDR3: CASSPSTVPNYGYTF
DNA: TGTGCCAGCAGCCCCAGCACAGTTCCGAACTATGGCTACACCTTC

J: TRBJ1-5
V: TRBV6-1
size: NA
D: NA
CDR3: CASSEGGHNNQPQHF
DNA: TGTGCCAGCAGTGAAGGGGGACACAACAATCAGCCCCAGCATTTT

J: TRBJ2-2
V: TRBV3-1/TRBV3-2
size: once
D: TRBD1
CDR3: CASSTHRGPVVELFF
DNA: TGTGCCAGCAGCACACACAGGGGCCCGGTAGTGGAGCTGTTTTTT

J: TRBJ2-7
V: TRBV5-5
size: once
D: NA
CDR3: CASSLPGIRGYEQYF
DNA: TGTGCCAGCAGCCTGCCGGGGATCAGAGGGTACGAGCAGTACTTC

J: TRBJ1-2
V: TRBV2
size: NA
D: NA
CDR3: CASREQRYGYTF
DNA: TGTGCCAGCAGGGAACAGCGCTATGGCTACACCTTC

J: TRBJ1-5
V: TRBV27
size: NA
D: NA
CDR3: CASSFGGGSQPQHF
DNA: TGTGCCAGCAGTTTTGGGGGCGGCTCTCAGCCCCAGCATTTT

J: TRBJ1-2
V: TRBV28
size: NA
D: NA
CDR3: CASTPRGPTWGYGYTF
DNA: TGTGCCAGCACCCCGCGCGGGCCGACCTGGGGATATGGCTACACCTTC

J: TRBJ2-7
V: TRBV27
size: few
D: NA
CDR3: CASSLSGFGREGSYEQYF
DNA: TGTGCCAGCAGTTTATCGGGGTTCGGCAGGGAAGGGTCCTACGAGCAGTACTTC

J: TRBJ1-6
V: TRBV3-1/TRBV3-2
size: NA
D: NA
CDR3: CASSQDGGSPLHF
DNA: TGTGCCAGCAGCCAAGACGGCGGCTCACCCCTCCACTTT

J: TRBJ2-7
V: TRBV5-8
size: NA
D: NA
CDR3: CASSFRAEQYF
DNA: TGTGCCAGCAGCTTCAGGGCCGAGCAGTACTTC